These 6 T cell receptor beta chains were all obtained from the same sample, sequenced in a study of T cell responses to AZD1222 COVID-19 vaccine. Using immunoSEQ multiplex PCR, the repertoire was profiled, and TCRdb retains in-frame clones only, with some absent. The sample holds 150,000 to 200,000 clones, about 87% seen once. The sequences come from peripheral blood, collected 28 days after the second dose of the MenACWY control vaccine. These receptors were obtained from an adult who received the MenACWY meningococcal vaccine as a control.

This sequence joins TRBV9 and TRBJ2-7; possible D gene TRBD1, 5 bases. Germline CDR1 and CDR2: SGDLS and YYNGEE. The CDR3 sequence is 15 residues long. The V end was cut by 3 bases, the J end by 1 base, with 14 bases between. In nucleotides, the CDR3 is TGTGCCAGCAGCGCCGACAGTCACTTTTCCTACGAGCAGTACTTC. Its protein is CASSADSHFSYEQYF.

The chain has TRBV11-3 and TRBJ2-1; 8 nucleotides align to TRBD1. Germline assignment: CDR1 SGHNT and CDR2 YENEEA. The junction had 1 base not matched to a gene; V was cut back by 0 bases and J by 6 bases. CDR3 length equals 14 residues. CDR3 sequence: CASSLETGGNEQFF. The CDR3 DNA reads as TGTGCCAGCAGCTTAGAAACAGGGGGCAATGAGCAGTTCTTC.

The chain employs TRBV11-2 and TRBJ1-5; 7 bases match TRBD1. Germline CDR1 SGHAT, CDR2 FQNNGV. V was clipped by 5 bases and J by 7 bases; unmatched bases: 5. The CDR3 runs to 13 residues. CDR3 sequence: CASSETGLQPQHF. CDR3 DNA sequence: TGTGCCAGCAGCGAGACAGGGTTACAGCCCCAGCATTTT.

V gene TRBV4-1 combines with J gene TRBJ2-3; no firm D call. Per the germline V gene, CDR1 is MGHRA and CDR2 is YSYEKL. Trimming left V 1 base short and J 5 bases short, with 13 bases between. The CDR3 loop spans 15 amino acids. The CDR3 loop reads CASSQVVPSRDTQYF. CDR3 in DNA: TGCGCCAGCAGCCAAGTTGTCCCTTCACGAGATACGCAGTATTTT.

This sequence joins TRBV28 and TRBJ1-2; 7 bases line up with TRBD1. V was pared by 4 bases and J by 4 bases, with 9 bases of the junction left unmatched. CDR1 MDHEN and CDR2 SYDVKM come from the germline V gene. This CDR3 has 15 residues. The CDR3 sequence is CASSSPPTGSYGYTF. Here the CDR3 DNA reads TGTGCCAGCAGTTCCCCCCCGACAGGGTCCTATGGCTACACCTTC.

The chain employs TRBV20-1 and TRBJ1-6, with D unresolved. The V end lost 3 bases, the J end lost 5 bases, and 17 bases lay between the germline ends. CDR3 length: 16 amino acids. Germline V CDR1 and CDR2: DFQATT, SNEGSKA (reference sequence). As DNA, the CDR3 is TGCAGTGCTAGTTTCATCTCTGCGAAGGATAATTCACCCCTCCACTTT. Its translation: CSASFISAKDNSPLHF.